Following are 6 T cell receptor beta chains from one sample sequenced in a study of patients and donors after allogeneic stem cell transplantation. TCRdb fed the RT-PCR reads into MiXCR, producing one record per CDR3 protein. Of about 160,000 distinct CDR3 sequences in the sample, 37% were seen once. Sample: blood, either unsorted or a sorted T cell fraction (not recorded which). These receptors were collected from a human donor who was either an allogeneic HSCT recipient or a stem cell or donor lymphocyte infusion donor (not recorded which). It is not recorded whose cells these are; they may come from a transplant donor.

This clonotype came up a few times. This chain uses TRBV9 with TRBJ1-2; TRBD1 matches 10 bases. This CDR3 is 16 amino acids long. J gave up 3 bases and V 3 bases, and 8 bases lay outside the gene matches. Germline loops: CDR1 SGDLS, CDR2 YYNGEE. CDR3 nucleotide sequence: TGTGCCAGCAGCGGACGCCGGGACAGGGGAGACTATGGCTACACCTTC. Its translation is CASSGRRDRGDYGYTF.

This clonotype has a handful of counts. The rearrangement joins TRBV20-1 to TRBJ1-2, with 7 bases that match TRBD1. The CDR3 is 14 amino acids. Per the germline V gene, CDR1 is DFQATT and CDR2 is SNEGSKA (reference sequence). The V gene end was trimmed by 0 bases and the J gene end by 3 bases; junction bases not matched to a gene: 4. DNA of the CDR3: TGCAGTGCTAGAGATCCCAGGGGGGACTATGGCTACACCTTC. It yields the protein CSARDPRGDYGYTF.

This clonotype has more than one count but fewer than ten. The rearrangement joins TRBV20-1 to TRBJ1-5; D unresolved. The CDR3 runs 15 residues. V was pared by 5 bases and J by 2 bases, with 16 bases between. Germline V CDR1 and CDR2: DFQATT, SNEGSKA (reference sequence). The CDR3 DNA reads TGCAGTGCTCCTGACCACGCCAAGGGCAATCAGCCCCAGCATTTT. Translation: CSAPDHAKGNQPQHF.

The rearrangement joins TRBV6-2 or TRBV6-3 to TRBJ2-5; D not certain. V lost 5 bases and J lost 5, with 9 bases in between. Germline V gene lookup returns CDR1 MNHEY and CDR2 SVGEGT. The CDR3 extends over 12 amino acids. The CDR3 DNA sequence: TGTGCCAGCAGTCGATTAACGGAGACCCAGTACTTC. Translated: CASSRLTETQYF.

The V gene is TRBV12-3 or TRBV12-4, the J gene TRBJ1-5; tentative D call: TRBD1 (6 bases). The V end lost 2 bases, the J end lost 5 bases, and 13 bases lay between the germline ends. This CDR3 contains 15 residues. The CDR3 DNA follows: TGTGCCAGCAGTTTATGGGTGGCAGGGGATCAGCCCCAGCATTTT. Translated, it gives CASSLWVAGDQPQHF.

The chain is built from TRBV28 and TRBJ2-4; D ambiguous. V gave up 6 bases and J gave up 0 bases, with 6 bases separating them. The CDR3 runs to 13 residues. Germline CDR1 is MDHEN and CDR2 is SYDVKM. CDR3 sequence: CASREPAKNIQYF. The CDR3 coding sequence is TGTGCCAGCAGAGAGCCAGCCAAAAACATTCAGTACTTC.